This T cell receptor beta chain appears in the sequencing data of a study of cytomegalovirus exposure and HLA in healthy donors. 13 Jbeta primers and 60 Vbeta primers were used for the PCR. Data came from immunoSEQ multiplex PCR; TCRdb stores just in-frame clones and leaves some out. Of approximately 85,000 clones listed, over 70% are singletons. Regarding this clone: The antigen is not known.

The study's findings and limits: Later, an analysis found that common viral pathogens appeared to be linked with several of the most significant clusters. A later analysis showed that HLA-associated TCR beta chains had undergone more clonal expansion than equally common others. The availability of immune exposure information extended only to CMV serostatus.

V lost 5 bases, J lost 0 bases, and 10 bases stayed unmatched. Germline V lookup: CDR1 MDHEN, CDR2 SYDVKM. CDR3 length: 17 amino acids. Sequencing was performed on PBMCs. V gene TRBV28 combines with J gene TRBJ1-2; 9 nucleotides agree with TRBD1. This clonotype was sampled from a woman aged 50 to 60 in good health and CMV-seropositive. The CDR3 loop is CASSPNRGTGSNYGYTF. Here the CDR3 DNA reads TGTGCCAGCAGTCCTAATAGGGGGACAGGGTCTAACTATGGCTACACCTTC.